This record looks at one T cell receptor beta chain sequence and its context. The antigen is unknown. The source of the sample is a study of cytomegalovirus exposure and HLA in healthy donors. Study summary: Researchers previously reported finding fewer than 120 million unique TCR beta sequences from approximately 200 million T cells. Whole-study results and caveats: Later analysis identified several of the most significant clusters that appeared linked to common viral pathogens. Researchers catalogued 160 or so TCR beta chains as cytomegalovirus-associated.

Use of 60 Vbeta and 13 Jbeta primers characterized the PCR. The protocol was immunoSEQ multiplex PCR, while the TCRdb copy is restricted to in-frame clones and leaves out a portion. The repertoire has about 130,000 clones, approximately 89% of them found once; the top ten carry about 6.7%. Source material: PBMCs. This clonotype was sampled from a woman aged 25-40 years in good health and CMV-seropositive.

This CDR3 is CASSTGAEGGYGYTF. CDR3 nucleotide sequence: TGTGCCAGCAGTACAGGGGCTGAGGGGGGCTATGGCTACACCTTC. The V and J genes are TRBV6-5 and TRBJ1-2; 7 bases line up with TRBD1. CDR1 is MNHEY and CDR2 is SVGAGI in the germline V gene. The CDR3 runs to 15 residues. V lost 5 bases to trimming and J lost 4 bases; unmatched junction nucleotides: 10.